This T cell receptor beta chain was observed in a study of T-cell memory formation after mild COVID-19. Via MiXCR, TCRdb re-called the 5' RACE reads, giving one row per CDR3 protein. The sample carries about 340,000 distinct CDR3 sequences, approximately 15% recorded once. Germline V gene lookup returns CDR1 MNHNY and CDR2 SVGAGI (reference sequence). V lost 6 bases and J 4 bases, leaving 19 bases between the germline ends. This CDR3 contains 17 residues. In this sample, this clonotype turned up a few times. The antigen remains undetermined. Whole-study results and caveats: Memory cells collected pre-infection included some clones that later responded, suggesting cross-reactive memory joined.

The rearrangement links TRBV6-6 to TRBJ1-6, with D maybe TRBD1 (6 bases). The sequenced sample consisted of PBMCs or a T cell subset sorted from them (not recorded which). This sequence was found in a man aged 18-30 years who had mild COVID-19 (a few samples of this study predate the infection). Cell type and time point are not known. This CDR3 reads CASRETGRLAYNSPLHF. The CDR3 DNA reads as TGTGCCAGCAGGGAGACAGGCCGGTTAGCGTATAATTCACCCCTCCACTTT.